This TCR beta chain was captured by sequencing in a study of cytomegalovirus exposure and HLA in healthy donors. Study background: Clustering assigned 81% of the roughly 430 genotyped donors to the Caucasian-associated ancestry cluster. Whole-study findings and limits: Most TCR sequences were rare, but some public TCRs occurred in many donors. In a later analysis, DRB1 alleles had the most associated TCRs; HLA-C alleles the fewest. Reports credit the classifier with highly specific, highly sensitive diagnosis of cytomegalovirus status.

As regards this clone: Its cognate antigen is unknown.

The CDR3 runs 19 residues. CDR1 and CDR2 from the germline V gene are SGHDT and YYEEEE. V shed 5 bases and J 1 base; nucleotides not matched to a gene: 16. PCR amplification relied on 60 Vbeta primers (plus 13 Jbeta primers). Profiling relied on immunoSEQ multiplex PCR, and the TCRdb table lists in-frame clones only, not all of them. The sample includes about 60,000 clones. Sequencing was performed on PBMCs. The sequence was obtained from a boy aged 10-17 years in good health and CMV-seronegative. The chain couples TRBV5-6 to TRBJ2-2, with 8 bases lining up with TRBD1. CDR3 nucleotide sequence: TGTGCCAGCAGAACCCAGGTGGCAGGGGGCTCGTGGAACACCGGGGAGCTGTTTTTT. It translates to CASRTQVAGGSWNTGELFF. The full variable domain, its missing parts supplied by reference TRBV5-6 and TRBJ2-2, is DAGVTQSPTHLIKTRGQQVTLRCSPKSGHDTVSWYQQALGQGPQFIFQYYEEEERQRGNFPDRFSGHQFPNYSSELNVNALLLGDSALYLCASRTQVAGGSWNTGELFFGEGSRLTVL.